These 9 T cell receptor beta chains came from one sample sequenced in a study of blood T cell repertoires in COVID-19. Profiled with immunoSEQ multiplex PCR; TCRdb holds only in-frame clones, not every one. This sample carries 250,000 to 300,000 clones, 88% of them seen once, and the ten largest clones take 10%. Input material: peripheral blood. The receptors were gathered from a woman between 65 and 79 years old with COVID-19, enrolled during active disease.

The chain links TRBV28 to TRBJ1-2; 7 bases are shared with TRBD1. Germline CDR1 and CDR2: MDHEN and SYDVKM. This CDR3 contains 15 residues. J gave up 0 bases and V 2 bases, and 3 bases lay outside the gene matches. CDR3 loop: CASSLPQGANYGYTF. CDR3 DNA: TGTGCCAGCAGTTTACCTCAGGGGGCTAACTATGGCTACACCTTC.

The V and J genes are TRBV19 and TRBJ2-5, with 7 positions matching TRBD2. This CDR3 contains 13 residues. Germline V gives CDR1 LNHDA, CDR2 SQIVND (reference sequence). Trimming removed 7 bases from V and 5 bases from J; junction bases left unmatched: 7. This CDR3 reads CASTLTGGETQYF. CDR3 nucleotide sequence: TGTGCCAGTACCCTTACCGGGGGGGAGACCCAGTACTTC.

This CDR3 reads CASSQSGVMNTEAFF. CDR3 bases: TGTGCCAGCAGCCAATCCGGAGTGATGAACACTGAAGCTTTCTTT. V is TRBV3-1 (or the pseudogene TRBV3-2) and J is TRBJ1-1, with D unclear. V lost 2 bases to trimming and J lost 0 bases, with 10 bases between them. In germline, CDR1 is LGHDT, CDR2 YNNKEL (reference sequence). There are 15 residues in the CDR3.

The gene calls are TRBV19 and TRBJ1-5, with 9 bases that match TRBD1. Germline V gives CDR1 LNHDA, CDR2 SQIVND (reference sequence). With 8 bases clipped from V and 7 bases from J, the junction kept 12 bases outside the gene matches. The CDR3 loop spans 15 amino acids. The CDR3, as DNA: TGTGCCAGTGGGACAGGGAAGGGACCTGGGCAGCCCCAGCATTTT. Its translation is CASGTGKGPGQPQHF.

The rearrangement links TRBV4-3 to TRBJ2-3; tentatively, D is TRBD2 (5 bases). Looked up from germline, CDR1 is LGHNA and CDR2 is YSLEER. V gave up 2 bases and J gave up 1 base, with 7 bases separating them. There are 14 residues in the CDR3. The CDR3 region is CASSQRAGTDTQYF. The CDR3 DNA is TGCGCCAGCAGCCAAAGAGCGGGCACAGATACGCAGTATTTT.

CDR3 in amino acids: CASSAKTGLASYNEQFF. The CDR3 coding sequence is TGTGCCAGCAGTGCTAAAACGGGACTAGCTTCCTACAATGAGCAGTTCTTC. The chain has TRBV27 and TRBJ2-1; 9 nucleotides agree with TRBD2. Germline V gives CDR1 MNHEY, CDR2 SMNVEV (reference sequence). This CDR3 is 17 amino acids long. The V segment lost 5 bases and the J segment 1 base; nucleotides outside the gene matches: 9.

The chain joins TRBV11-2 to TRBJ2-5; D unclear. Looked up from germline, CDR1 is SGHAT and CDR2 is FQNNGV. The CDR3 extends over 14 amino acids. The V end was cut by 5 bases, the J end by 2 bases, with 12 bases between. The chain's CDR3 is CASSLGAGQETQYF. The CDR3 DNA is TGTGCCAGCAGCCTAGGTGCAGGACAAGAGACCCAGTACTTC.

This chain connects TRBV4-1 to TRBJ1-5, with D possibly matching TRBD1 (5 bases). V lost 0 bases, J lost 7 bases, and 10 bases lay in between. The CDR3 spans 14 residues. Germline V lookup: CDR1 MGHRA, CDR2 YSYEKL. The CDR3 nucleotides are TGCGCCAGCAGCCAAGAAACAGGACGGCAGCCCCAGCATTTT. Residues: CASSQETGRQPQHF.

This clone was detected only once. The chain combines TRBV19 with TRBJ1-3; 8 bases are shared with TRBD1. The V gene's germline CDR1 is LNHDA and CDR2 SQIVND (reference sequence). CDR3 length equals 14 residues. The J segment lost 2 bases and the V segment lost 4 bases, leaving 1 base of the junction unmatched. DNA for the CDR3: TGTGCCAGTAGTACACAGGGGGCTGGAAACACCATATATTTT. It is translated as CASSTQGAGNTIYF.